This passage covers 8 T cell receptor beta chains from one sample sequenced in a study of T cell changes during pregnancy in multiple sclerosis. The assay was immunoSEQ multiplex PCR, and TCRdb's table has in-frame clones only and misses some. The data show roughly 100,000 clones, about 90% seen once. The sequencing used peripheral blood, collected in the second trimester of pregnancy. The receptors derive from a female donor with multiple sclerosis, enrolled in a pregnancy study.

This chain links TRBV30 with TRBJ2-3, with D possibly being TRBD1 (5 bases). Trimming stripped 0 bases from V and 7 bases from J, with 17 bases between. Germline V CDR1 and CDR2: GTSNPN, SVGIG (reference sequence). There are 15 residues in the CDR3. Here the CDR3 reads CAWSVAGHLGHTQYF. In nucleotides, the CDR3 is TGTGCCTGGAGTGTAGCTGGACACCTGGGGCATACGCAGTATTTT. The whole variable domain, remainder taken from reference TRBV30 and TRBJ2-3, is SQTIHQWPATLVQPVGSPLSLECTVEGTSNPNLYWYRQAAGRGLQLLFYSVGIGQISSEVPQNLSASRPQDRQFILSSKKLLLSDSGFYLCAWSVAGHLGHTQYFGPGTRLTVL.

The V gene is TRBV6-4, the J gene TRBJ2-3; TRBD2 agrees at 9 bases. The V and J ends lost 2 bases and 4 bases, in that order; junction bases with no gene match: 4. The germline gives CDR1 MRHNA, CDR2 SNTAGT. This CDR3 is 15 amino acids long. The CDR3 region has the DNA TGTGCCAGCAGTGACGGACTAGCGAGGTCAGATACGCAGTATTTT. This encodes CASSDGLARSDTQYF.

The chain is built from TRBV7-8 and TRBJ1-5, with unresolved D. Trimming shortened V by 2 bases and J by 2 bases, and 4 bases separated the two germline ends. Germline CDR1 is SGHVS and CDR2 is FQNEAQ. CDR3 size: 13 residues. CDR3 sequence: CASSLTGNQPQHF. For the CDR3, the DNA is TGTGCCAGCAGCTTAACTGGCAATCAGCCCCAGCATTTT.

A few counts support this clone. For the CDR3, the DNA is TGTGCCAGCAGTCGTACAGGACCCGCTTTCTTT. Its translation is CASSRTGPAFF. The V and J genes are TRBV11-2 and TRBJ1-1; D may be TRBD1 (5 bases). V gave up 6 bases and J gave up 11 bases, with 13 bases separating them. The CDR3 is 11 amino acids. Germline loops: CDR1 SGHAT, CDR2 FQNNGV. The entire variable domain, with the rest obtained from reference TRBV11-2 and TRBJ1-1, is as follows: EAGVAQSPRYKIIEKRQSVAFWCNPISGHATLYWYQQILGQGPKLLIQFQNNGVVDDSQLPKDRFSAERLKGVDSTLKIQPAKLEDSAVYLCASSRTGPAFFGQGTRLTVV.

The chain couples TRBV28 to TRBJ2-3; 8 nucleotides align to TRBD2. J was trimmed by 9 bases and V by 2 bases; bases with no gene match: 4. This CDR3 has 13 residues. Germline V CDR1 and CDR2: MDHEN, SYDVKM. The CDR3 region is CASSLDSGVTQYF. The DNA for the CDR3 is TGTGCCAGCAGTTTAGATAGCGGGGTAACGCAGTATTTT.

This chain joins TRBV4-1 and TRBJ2-5; tentatively, D is TRBD2 (6 bases). V gave up 1 base and J gave up 5 bases, with 8 bases separating them. The CDR3 contains 13 residues. The germline V gene encodes CDR1 MGHRA and CDR2 YSYEKL. CDR3 sequence: CASSQGGDETQYF. The DNA for the CDR3 is TGCGCCAGCAGCCAAGGGGGGGATGAGACCCAGTACTTC.

This clone turned up a few times. The J gene is TRBJ2-2, the V gene TRBV6-4; 7 nucleotides agree with TRBD2. This CDR3 has 13 residues. Per germline, CDR1 MRHNA and CDR2 SNTAGT. The V and J ends lost 2 bases and 6 bases, in that order; junction bases with no gene match: 0. CDR3 nucleotides: TGTGCCAGCAGTGACGGGGGGGCCGGGGAGCTGTTTTTT. As protein: CASSDGGAGELFF.

The chain links TRBV2 to TRBJ1-4; 11 bases fit TRBD1. The CDR3 is 15 amino acids. From germline, CDR1 is SNHLY and CDR2 FYNNEI. V was clipped by 3 bases and J by 8 bases; unmatched bases: 5. The CDR3 reads CASSEGQGGREKLFF. CDR3 DNA sequence: TGTGCCAGCAGTGAGGGACAGGGGGGGCGGGAAAAACTGTTTTTT.